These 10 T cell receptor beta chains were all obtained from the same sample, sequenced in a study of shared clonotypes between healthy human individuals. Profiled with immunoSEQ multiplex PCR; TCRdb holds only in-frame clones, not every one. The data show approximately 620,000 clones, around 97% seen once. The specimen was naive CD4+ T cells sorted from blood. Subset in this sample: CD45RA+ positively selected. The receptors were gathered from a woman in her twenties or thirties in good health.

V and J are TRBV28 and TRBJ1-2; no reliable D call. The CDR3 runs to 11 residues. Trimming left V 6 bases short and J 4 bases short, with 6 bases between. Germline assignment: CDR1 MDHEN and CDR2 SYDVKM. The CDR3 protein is CASSTTYGYTF. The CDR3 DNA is TGTGCCAGCAGCACTACCTATGGCTACACCTTC.

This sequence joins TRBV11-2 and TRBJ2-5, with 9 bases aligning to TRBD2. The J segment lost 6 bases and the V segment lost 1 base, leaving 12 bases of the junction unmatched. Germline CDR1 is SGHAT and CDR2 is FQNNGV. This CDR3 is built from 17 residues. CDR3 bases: TGTGCCAGCAGCTTAGCTCGTCTACTTAGCGGGAGAAAGACCCAGTACTTC. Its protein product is CASSLARLLSGRKTQYF.

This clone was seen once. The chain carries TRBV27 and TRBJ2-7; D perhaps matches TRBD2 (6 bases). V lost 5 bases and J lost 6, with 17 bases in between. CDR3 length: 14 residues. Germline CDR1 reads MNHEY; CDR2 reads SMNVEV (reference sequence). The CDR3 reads CASSRLVFSFEQYF. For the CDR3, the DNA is TGTGCCAGCAGTCGACTAGTCTTTTCGTTCGAGCAGTACTTC.

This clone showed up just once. This chain's CDR3 is CASSPKGISYNEQFF. DNA of the CDR3: TGTGCCAGCTCACCGAAAGGAATCTCCTACAATGAGCAGTTCTTC. The chain is built from TRBV18 and TRBJ2-1; D call uncertain. Germline CDR1 reads KGHSH; CDR2 reads LQKENI. The V gene lost 3 bases and the J gene lost 0 bases, with 9 bases spanning the gap. CDR3 length: 15 amino acids.

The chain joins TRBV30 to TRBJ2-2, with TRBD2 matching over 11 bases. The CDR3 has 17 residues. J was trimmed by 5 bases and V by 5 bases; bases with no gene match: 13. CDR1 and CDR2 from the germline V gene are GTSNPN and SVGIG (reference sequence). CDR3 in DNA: TGTGCCTGGGGGGGATTTCGTGGGACTAGCGGTACCGGGGAGCTGTTTTTT. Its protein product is CAWGGFRGTSGTGELFF.

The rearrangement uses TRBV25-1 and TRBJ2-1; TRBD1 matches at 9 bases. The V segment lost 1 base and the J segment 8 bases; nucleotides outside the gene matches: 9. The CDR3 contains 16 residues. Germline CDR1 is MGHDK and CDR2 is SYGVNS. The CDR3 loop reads CASSEFPGQGEYEQFF. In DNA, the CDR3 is TGTGCCAGCAGTGAATTCCCGGGACAGGGTGAATATGAGCAGTTCTTC. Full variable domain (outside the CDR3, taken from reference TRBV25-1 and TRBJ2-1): EADIYQTPRYLVIGTGKKITLECSQTMGHDKMYWYQQDPGMELHLIHYSYGVNSTEKGDLSSESTVSRIRTEHFPLTLESARPSHTSQYLCASSEFPGQGEYEQFFGPGTRLTVL.

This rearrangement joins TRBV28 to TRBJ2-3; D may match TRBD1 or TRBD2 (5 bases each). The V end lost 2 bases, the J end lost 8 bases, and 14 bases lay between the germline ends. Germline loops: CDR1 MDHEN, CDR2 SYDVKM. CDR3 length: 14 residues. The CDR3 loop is CASSLGTGQGTQYF. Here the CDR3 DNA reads TGTGCCAGCAGTTTAGGTACGGGGCAGGGTACGCAGTATTTT.

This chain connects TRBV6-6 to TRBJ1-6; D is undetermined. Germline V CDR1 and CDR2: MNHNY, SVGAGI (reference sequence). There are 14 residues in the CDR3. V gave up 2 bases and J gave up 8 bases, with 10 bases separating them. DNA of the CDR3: TGTGCCAGCAGTTACGGGCGGACTCATTCACCCCTCCACTTT. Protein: CASSYGRTHSPLHF.

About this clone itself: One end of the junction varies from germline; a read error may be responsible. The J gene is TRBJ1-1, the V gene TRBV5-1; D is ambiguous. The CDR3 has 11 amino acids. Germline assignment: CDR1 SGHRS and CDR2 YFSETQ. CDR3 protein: CASSSDTKAFF. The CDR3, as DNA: TGCGCCAGCAGCTCCGACACTAAAGCTTTCTTT. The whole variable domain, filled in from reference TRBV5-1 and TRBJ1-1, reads KAGVTQTPRYLIKTRGQQVTLSCSPISGHRSVSWYQQTPGQGLQFLFEYFSETQRNKGNFPGRFSGRQFSNSRSEMNVSTLELGDSALYLCASSSDTKAFFGQGTRLTVV.

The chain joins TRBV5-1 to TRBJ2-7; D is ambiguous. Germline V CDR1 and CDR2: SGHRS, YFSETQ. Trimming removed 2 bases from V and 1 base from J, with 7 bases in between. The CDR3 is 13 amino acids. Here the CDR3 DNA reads TGCGCCAGCAGCTTTAAGGATTCCTACGAGCAGTACTTC. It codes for CASSFKDSYEQYF.